Here is one TCR beta chain with its context. Its antigen is currently unknown. The sample originates from a study of cytomegalovirus exposure and HLA in healthy donors. At the level of the study: Earlier results showed roughly 120 million unique TCR beta sequences derived from approximately 170 million T cells.

This PCR relied on a set of 60 Vbeta primers and 13 Jbeta primers. Sequencing used immunoSEQ multiplex PCR; TCRdb keeps in-frame clones, though not all of them. This table holds over 200,000 clones, approximately 84% found once. This cohort consisted of healthy bone marrow donors. Study-level points and caveats: Information on immune exposure was restricted to one variable (CMV serostatus). CMV antigen specificity of a few CMV-associated chains was confirmed in vitro.

V shed 0 bases and J shed 4 bases, with 13 bases lying between them. The CDR3 is 15 amino acids. Germline V gene sequence: CDR1 SGHRS, CDR2 YFSETQ. This clonotype originated in a woman aged 40 to 49 in good health and CMV-seronegative. Sequenced sample: PBMCs. This chain connects TRBV5-1 to TRBJ1-1; weak D call: TRBD1 (5 bases). The CDR3 DNA reads TGCGCCAGCAGCTTGGCCGGGGGTGGGAGCACTGAAGCTTTCTTT. Translating it yields CASSLAGGGSTEAFF.